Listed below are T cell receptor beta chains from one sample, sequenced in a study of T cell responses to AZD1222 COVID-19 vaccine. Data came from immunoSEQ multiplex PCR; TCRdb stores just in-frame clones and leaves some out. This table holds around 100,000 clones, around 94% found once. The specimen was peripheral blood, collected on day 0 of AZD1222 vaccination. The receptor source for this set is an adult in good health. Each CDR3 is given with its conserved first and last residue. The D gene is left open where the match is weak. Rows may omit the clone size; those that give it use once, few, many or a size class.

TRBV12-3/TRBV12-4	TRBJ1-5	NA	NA	CASTTGLNQPQHF	TGTGCCAGCACTACAGGGCTCAATCAGCCCCAGCATTTT
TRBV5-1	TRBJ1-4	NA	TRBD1	CASSPDRAANEKLFF	TGCGCCAGCAGCCCGGACAGGGCAGCTAATGAAAAACTGTTTTTT
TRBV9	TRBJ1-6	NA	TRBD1	CASSNRGTTPLHF	TGTGCCAGCAGCAACAGGGGTACGACACCCCTCCACTTT
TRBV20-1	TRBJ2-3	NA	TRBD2	CSASLSQGLAGGVDTQYF	TGCAGTGCTAGTCTTTCACAGGGACTAGCGGGAGGGGTAGATACGCAGTATTTT
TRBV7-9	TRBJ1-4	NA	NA	CASSSTGSTNEKLFF	TGTGCCAGCAGCTCGACAGGATCAACTAATGAAAAACTGTTTTTT
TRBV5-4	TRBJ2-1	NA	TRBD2	CASSSGLAPNEQFF	TGTGCCAGCAGCTCCGGACTAGCGCCCAATGAGCAGTTCTTC
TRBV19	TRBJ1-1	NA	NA	CASSPWTLNTEAFF	TGTGCCAGTAGTCCCTGGACCTTGAACACTGAAGCTTTCTTT
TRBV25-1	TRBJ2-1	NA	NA	CASSVGGLSQFF	TGTGCCAGCAGTGTGGGCGGACTATCGCAGTTCTTC
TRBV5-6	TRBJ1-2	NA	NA	CASSFWGARGYTF	TGTGCCAGCAGCTTCTGGGGGGCGAGGGGCTACACCTTC
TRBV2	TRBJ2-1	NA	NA	CASSVNEQFF	TGTGCCAGCAGTGTCAATGAGCAGTTCTTC
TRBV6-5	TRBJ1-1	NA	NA	CASRGTRKTEAFF	TGTGCCAGCAGAGGGACTAGAAAAACTGAAGCTTTCTTT
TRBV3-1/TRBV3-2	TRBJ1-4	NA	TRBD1	CASSLTGGRREKLFF	TGTGCCAGCAGCCTAACAGGGGGCCGGCGGGAAAAACTGTTTTTT
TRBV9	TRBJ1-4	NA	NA	CASSARGTGNEKLFF	TGTGCCAGCAGCGCGAGGGGTACCGGGAATGAAAAACTGTTTTTT
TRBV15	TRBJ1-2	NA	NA	CATSRDYAQKHGYTF	TGTGCCACCAGCAGAGATTATGCACAGAAACATGGCTACACCTTC
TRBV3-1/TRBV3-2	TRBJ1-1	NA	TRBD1	CASSQPGQGMNTEAFF	TGTGCCAGCAGCCAACCCGGACAGGGGATGAACACTGAAGCTTTCTTT
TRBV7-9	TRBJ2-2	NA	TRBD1	CASSLVTGARNTGELFF	TGTGCCAGCAGCTTAGTAACAGGGGCAAGGAACACCGGGGAGCTGTTTTTT
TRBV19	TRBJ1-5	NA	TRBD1	CASSIEGTGGKPQHF	TGTGCCAGTAGTATAGAGGGGACAGGGGGAAAGCCCCAGCATTTT
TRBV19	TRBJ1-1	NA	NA	CASSMDSHHPEAFF	TGTGCCAGTAGTATGGACAGCCACCACCCTGAAGCTTTCTTT
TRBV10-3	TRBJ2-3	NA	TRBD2	CAISELADTDTQYF	TGTGCCATCAGTGAGCTAGCGGATACAGATACGCAGTATTTT
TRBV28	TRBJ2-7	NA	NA	CASSLWSEQYF	TGTGCCAGCAGTTTATGGTCCGAGCAGTACTTC
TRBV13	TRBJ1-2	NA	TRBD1	CASSLGRGDYGYTF	TGTGCCAGCAGCTTAGGCAGGGGGGACTATGGCTACACCTTC
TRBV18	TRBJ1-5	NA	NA	CASSPFGVNQPQHF	TGTGCCAGCTCACCGTTCGGGGTAAATCAGCCCCAGCATTTT
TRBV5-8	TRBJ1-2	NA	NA	CASSLGSNYGYTF	TGTGCCAGCAGCTTGGGATCCAACTATGGCTACACCTTC
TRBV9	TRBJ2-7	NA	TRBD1	CASSATDRGGEQYF	TGTGCCAGCAGCGCCACGGACAGGGGGGGCGAGCAGTACTTC
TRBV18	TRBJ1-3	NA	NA	CASSQGNSGNTIYF	TGTGCCAGCTCACAGGGTAACTCTGGAAACACCATATATTTT
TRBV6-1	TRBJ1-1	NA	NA	CASSELNTEAFF	TGTGCCAGCAGTGAACTGAACACTGAAGCTTTCTTT
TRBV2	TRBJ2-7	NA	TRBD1	CASRRTGGAGEQYF	TGTGCCAGCAGAAGGACAGGGGGCGCTGGGGAGCAGTACTTC
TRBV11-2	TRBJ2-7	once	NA	CASSLSSYEQYF	TGTGCCAGCAGCTTGAGCTCCTACGAGCAGTACTTC
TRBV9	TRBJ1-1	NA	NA	CASSVSGGRTFF	TGTGCCAGCAGCGTAAGCGGGGGCAGGACTTTCTTT
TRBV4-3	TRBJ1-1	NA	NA	CASSQALSGSYTEAFF	TGCGCCAGCAGCCAAGCCCTTTCGGGAAGCTACACTGAAGCTTTCTTT
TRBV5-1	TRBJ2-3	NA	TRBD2	CASYSSGRNTDTQYF	TGCGCCAGCTACTCGAGCGGGAGAAACACAGATACGCAGTATTTT
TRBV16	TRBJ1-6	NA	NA	CASSHLAGSDSPLHF	TGTGCCAGCAGCCACCTCGCGGGGTCGGATTCACCCCTCCACTTT
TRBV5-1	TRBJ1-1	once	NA	CASSSNVGNTEAFF	TGCGCCAGCAGCTCAAACGTAGGGAACACTGAAGCTTTCTTT
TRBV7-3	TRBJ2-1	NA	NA	CASSSGKGNEQFF	TGTGCCAGCAGCTCTGGGAAGGGCAATGAGCAGTTCTTC
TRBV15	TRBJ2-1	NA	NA	CATSRVFGGGVNNEQFF	TGTGCCACCAGCAGAGTTTTCGGGGGTGGGGTGAACAATGAGCAGTTCTTC
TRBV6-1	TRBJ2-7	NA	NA	CASSENGEQYF	TGTGCCAGCAGTGAAAATGGAGAGCAGTACTTC
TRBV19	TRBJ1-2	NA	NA	CASRAYRANYGYTF	TGTGCCAGTAGGGCCTACAGGGCTAACTATGGCTACACCTTC
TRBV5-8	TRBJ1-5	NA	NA	CASSLTWQPQHF	TGTGCCAGCAGCTTAACGTGGCAGCCCCAGCATTTT
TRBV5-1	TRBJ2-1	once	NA	CASSSQGTLGNEQFF	TGCGCCAGCAGCTCACAGGGAACGTTAGGCAATGAGCAGTTCTTC
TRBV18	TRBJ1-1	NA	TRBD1	CASSPRDRGHLAFF	TGTGCCAGCTCACCACGGGACAGGGGGCATTTAGCTTTCTTT
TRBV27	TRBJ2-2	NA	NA	CASSFRQAGELFF	TGTGCCAGCAGTTTCCGACAGGCCGGGGAGCTGTTTTTT
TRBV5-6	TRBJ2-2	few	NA	CASTGGSGELFF	TGTGCCAGCACCGGGGGAAGCGGGGAGCTGTTTTTT
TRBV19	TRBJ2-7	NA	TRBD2	CASSYSGRANEQYF	TGTGCCAGTAGTTATAGCGGGAGGGCCAACGAGCAGTACTTC
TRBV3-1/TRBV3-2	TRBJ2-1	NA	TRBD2	CASGRISGRAYNEQFF	TGTGCCAGCGGAAGGATTAGCGGGAGGGCCTACAATGAGCAGTTCTTC
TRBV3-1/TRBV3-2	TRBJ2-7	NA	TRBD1	CASSPLWTGRNEQYF	TGTGCCAGCAGCCCCCTCTGGACAGGGCGAAACGAGCAGTACTTC
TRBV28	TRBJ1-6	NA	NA	CASGGSPHRNSPLHF	TGTGCCAGCGGCGGCAGTCCACATAGAAATTCACCCCTCCACTTT